A selection of T cell receptor beta chains follows, all from one sample in a study of a mutant IDH1 vaccine in newly diagnosed glioma. TCRdb keeps only in-frame clones here, not all; method: immunoSEQ multiplex PCR. The table records 75,000 to 100,000 clones, more than 65% of them present only once. The material was PBMCs, obtained from a glioma patient treated with radiotherapy, temozolomide or both. All receptors derive from a man between 40 and 49 years old with glioma. Some clones in this sample may be carry-over from other donors' samples. Each CDR3 is given with its conserved first and last residue. A D gene is named only where the DNA matches it firmly. Where a row states a size, it is once, few, many or the class of an expanded clone; other rows omit it.

v_gene: TRBV4-3; d_gene: TRBD1; abundance: .; j_gene: TRBJ1-1; CDR3aa: CASSQDRSTGTEAFF; CDR3nt: TGCGCCAGCAGCCAGGACAGGAGCACGGGCACTGAAGCTTTCTTT
v_gene: TRBV29-1; d_gene: TRBD1; abundance: few; j_gene: TRBJ2-7; CDR3aa: CSVVPQGALVGEQYF; CDR3nt: TGCAGCGTTGTTCCGCAGGGGGCCCTGGTTGGGGAGCAGTACTTC
v_gene: TRBV30; d_gene: TRBD1; abundance: .; j_gene: TRBJ2-3; CDR3aa: CAWQGVPTDTQYF; CDR3nt: TGTGCCTGGCAGGGGGTTCCCACAGATACGCAGTATTTT
v_gene: TRBV1; d_gene: .; abundance: .; j_gene: TRBJ2-5; CDR3aa: CTSSPRDHNQETQYF; CDR3nt: TGCACCAGCAGCCCTCGGGACCACAACCAAGAGACCCAGTACTTC
v_gene: TRBV27; d_gene: TRBD1; abundance: .; j_gene: TRBJ1-4; CDR3aa: CASSFSGTVNEKLFF; CDR3nt: TGTGCCAGCAGTTTTTCCGGGACAGTGAATGAAAAACTGTTTTTT
v_gene: TRBV10-3; d_gene: .; abundance: .; j_gene: TRBJ1-1; CDR3aa: CAISQGLEAFF; CDR3nt: TGTGCCATCAGTCAGGGGTTAGAGGCTTTCTTT
v_gene: TRBV4-2; d_gene: .; abundance: .; j_gene: TRBJ1-1; CDR3aa: CASSSDSMSTEAFF; CDR3nt: TGTGCCAGCAGCTCGGACAGCATGAGCACTGAAGCTTTCTTT
v_gene: TRBV15; d_gene: .; abundance: .; j_gene: TRBJ2-5; CDR3aa: CATSILASGETQYF; CDR3nt: TGTGCCACCAGCATACTAGCTTCGGGAGAGACCCAGTACTTC
v_gene: TRBV2; d_gene: .; abundance: .; j_gene: TRBJ2-5; CDR3aa: CASSGGVDGTQYF; CDR3nt: TGTGCCAGCAGTGGGGGGGTCGATGGGACCCAGTACTTC
v_gene: TRBV10-3; d_gene: TRBD2; abundance: .; j_gene: TRBJ2-7; CDR3aa: CATGTTLEQYF; CDR3nt: TGTGCCACCGGGACTACCCTTGAGCAGTACTTC
v_gene: TRBV18; d_gene: .; abundance: .; j_gene: TRBJ1-2; CDR3aa: CASSPPEKATGYTF; CDR3nt: TGTGCCAGCTCACCCCCGGAAAAAGCAACGGGCTACACCTTC
v_gene: TRBV4-1; d_gene: TRBD1; abundance: .; j_gene: TRBJ2-7; CDR3aa: CASSLGTGGIYEQYF; CDR3nt: TGCGCCAGCAGCCTGGGGACAGGGGGGATCTACGAGCAGTACTTC
v_gene: TRBV10-3; d_gene: TRBD1; abundance: .; j_gene: TRBJ2-7; CDR3aa: CAIMDPKQGASYEQYF; CDR3nt: TGTGCCATCATGGATCCCAAACAGGGGGCGTCGTACGAGCAGTACTTC
v_gene: TRBV6-1; d_gene: .; abundance: .; j_gene: TRBJ2-4; CDR3aa: CASSEATLAKNIQYF; CDR3nt: TGTGCCAGCAGTGAAGCTACGTTAGCCAAAAACATTCAGTACTTC
v_gene: TRBV9; d_gene: .; abundance: .; j_gene: TRBJ2-2; CDR3aa: CASSRQDTGELFF; CDR3nt: TGTGCCAGCAGTCGGCAGGACACCGGGGAGCTGTTTTTT
v_gene: TRBV5-1; d_gene: .; abundance: .; j_gene: TRBJ1-1; CDR3aa: CASSLRANTEAFF; CDR3nt: TGCGCCAGCAGCTTACGGGCGAACACTGAAGCTTTCTTT
v_gene: TRBV30; d_gene: .; abundance: .; j_gene: TRBJ2-3; CDR3aa: CAWSGDRGGSDTQYF; CDR3nt: TGTGCCTGGAGTGGGGACCGAGGGGGGTCAGATACGCAGTATTTT
v_gene: TRBV2; d_gene: .; abundance: .; j_gene: TRBJ1-6; CDR3aa: CASSEGGGGDSPLHF; CDR3nt: TGTGCCAGCAGTGAAGGTGGGGGCGGGGATTCACCCCTCCACTTT
v_gene: TRBV19; d_gene: .; abundance: .; j_gene: TRBJ1-2; CDR3aa: CASSIEGSRWTNYGYTF; CDR3nt: TGTGCCAGTAGTATAGAGGGTTCCCGATGGACTAACTATGGCTACACCTTC
v_gene: TRBV5-1; d_gene: TRBD2; abundance: .; j_gene: TRBJ2-7; CDR3aa: CASSFGLAGGYEQYF; CDR3nt: TGCGCCAGCAGCTTTGGACTAGCGGGGGGGTACGAGCAGTACTTC
v_gene: TRBV9; d_gene: .; abundance: .; j_gene: TRBJ1-5; CDR3aa: CASGRDSNQPQHF; CDR3nt: TGTGCCAGCGGACGGGACAGCAATCAGCCCCAGCATTTT
v_gene: TRBV4-1; d_gene: TRBD1; abundance: .; j_gene: TRBJ1-2; CDR3aa: CASSLGRGPGYGYTF; CDR3nt: TGCGCCAGCAGCCTCGGTAGGGGGCCGGGCTATGGCTACACCTTC
v_gene: TRBV7-9; d_gene: .; abundance: .; j_gene: TRBJ2-3; CDR3aa: CASSLSRDTQYF; CDR3nt: TGTGCCAGCAGCTTATCTCGAGATACGCAGTATTTT
v_gene: TRBV14; d_gene: .; abundance: .; j_gene: TRBJ1-1; CDR3aa: CASSQDLATEAFF; CDR3nt: TGTGCCAGCAGCCAAGATCTGGCCACTGAAGCTTTCTTT
v_gene: TRBV2; d_gene: .; abundance: .; j_gene: TRBJ2-7; CDR3aa: CASSEQGSSYEQYF; CDR3nt: TGTGCCAGCAGTGAACAGGGAAGCTCCTACGAGCAGTACTTC
v_gene: TRBV29-1; d_gene: .; abundance: .; j_gene: TRBJ1-1; CDR3aa: CSVELEVSTEAFF; CDR3nt: TGCAGCGTTGAGTTGGAGGTGTCCACTGAAGCTTTCTTT
v_gene: TRBV30; d_gene: .; abundance: .; j_gene: TRBJ1-1; CDR3aa: CAYKSTGRTEAFF; CDR3nt: TGTGCCTACAAAAGTACAGGGCGCACTGAAGCTTTCTTT
v_gene: TRBV6-6; d_gene: .; abundance: .; j_gene: TRBJ2-1; CDR3aa: CASSYSRLVSNEQFF; CDR3nt: TGTGCCAGCAGTTACTCGCGTCTAGTATCAAATGAGCAGTTCTTC
v_gene: TRBV6-5; d_gene: .; abundance: .; j_gene: TRBJ2-2; CDR3aa: CASTWRPVGNGELFF; CDR3nt: TGTGCCAGCACCTGGCGACCCGTCGGTAACGGGGAGCTGTTTTTT